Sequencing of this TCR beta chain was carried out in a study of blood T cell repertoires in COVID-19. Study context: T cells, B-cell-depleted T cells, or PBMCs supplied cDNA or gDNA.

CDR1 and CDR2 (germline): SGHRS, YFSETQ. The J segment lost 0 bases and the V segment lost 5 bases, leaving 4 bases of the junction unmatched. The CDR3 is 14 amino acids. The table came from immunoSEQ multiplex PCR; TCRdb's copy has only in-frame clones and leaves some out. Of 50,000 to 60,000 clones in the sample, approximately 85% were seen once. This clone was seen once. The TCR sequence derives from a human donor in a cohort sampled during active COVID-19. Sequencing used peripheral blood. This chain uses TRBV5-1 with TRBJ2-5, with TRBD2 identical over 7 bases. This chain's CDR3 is CASSRSGYQETQYF. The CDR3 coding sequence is TGCGCCAGCAGTCGTAGCGGGTACCAAGAGACCCAGTACTTC.